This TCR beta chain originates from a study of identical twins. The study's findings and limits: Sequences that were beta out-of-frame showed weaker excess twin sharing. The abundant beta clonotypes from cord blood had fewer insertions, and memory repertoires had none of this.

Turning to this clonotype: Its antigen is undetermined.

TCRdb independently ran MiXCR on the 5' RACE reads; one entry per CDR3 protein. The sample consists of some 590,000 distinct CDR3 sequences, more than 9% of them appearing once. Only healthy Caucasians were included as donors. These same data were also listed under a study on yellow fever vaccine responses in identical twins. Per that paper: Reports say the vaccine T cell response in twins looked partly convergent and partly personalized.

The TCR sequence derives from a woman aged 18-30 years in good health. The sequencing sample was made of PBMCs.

The CDR3: CASSLLRDNYEQYF. DNA for the CDR3: TGTGCCAGCAGCTTACTAAGGGACAACTACGAGCAGTACTTC. This sequence joins TRBV5-4 and TRBJ2-7, with D possibly matching TRBD1 (6 bases). The CDR3 length is 14 residues. Germline V gene data show CDR1 as SGHNT and CDR2 as YYREEE (reference sequence). Deletions cut 2 bases from V and 3 bases from J, with 12 bases between.